This TCR beta chain was captured in a study of T cell responses to AZD1222 COVID-19 vaccine. Study details: Second doses were pooled across both intervals (about 4 or about 12 weeks).

This table comes from immunoSEQ multiplex PCR, and its TCRdb copy is limited to in-frame clones, with some not included. The sample holds 140,000 or so clones, about nine tenths seen once. The receptor was derived from an adult in good health. This sample comprised peripheral blood, obtained on day 0 of AZD1222 vaccination.

The CDR3 sequence: CASSSRRGSPLHF. The DNA for the CDR3 is TGTGCCAGCAGCTCAAGGAGAGGCTCACCCCTCCACTTT. The rearrangement joins TRBV4-2 to TRBJ1-6, with D uncertain. The CDR3 has 13 amino acids. Germline CDR1 and CDR2: LGHNA and YNFKEQ. Trimming took off 5 bases at V and 10 bases at J, with 12 bases between the two ends.